This TCR beta chain appears in the sequencing data of a study of T cell changes during pregnancy in multiple sclerosis (dated by TCRdb to about 2019). About the full investigation: The study examined how the T cell repertoire changed over the course of pregnancy in women with multiple sclerosis.

V trim: 1 base; J trim: 4 bases; unmatched bases: 5. There are 15 amino acids in the CDR3, from cysteine to phenylalanine inclusive. Of all the DNA, just the CDR3 is kept, 45 bases in frame from base 1. According to the germline V gene, CDR1 reads SGDLS and CDR2 reads YYNGEE. Preparation of the library involved the immunoSEQ multiplex PCR assay. TCRdb obtained this table from immuneACCESS and retained in-frame rearrangements with V and J assigned. These tables miss some clones; where compared with another copy, unresolved V genes account for less than half of the shortfall, and the remainder is unexplained. In all, the sample holds some 40,000 clones, and around 92% of those were seen once. The top ten constitute around 0.33% of the sample. Comments on this clone: Its cognate antigen has yet to be identified. Base qualities are missing; no much larger clone stands one base away.

The material was CD4+ T cells from peripheral blood mononuclear cells, obtained after pregnancy. The TCR was taken from a female donor with multiple sclerosis, enrolled in a pregnancy study. The V gene is TRBV9 and the J gene is TRBJ1-1; TRBD1 fits 9 bases in the junction. The CDR3 region: CASSVRGTGTTEAFF. The DNA sequence reads TGTGCCAGCAGCGTAAGGGGGACAGGGACCACTGAAGCTTTCTTT.